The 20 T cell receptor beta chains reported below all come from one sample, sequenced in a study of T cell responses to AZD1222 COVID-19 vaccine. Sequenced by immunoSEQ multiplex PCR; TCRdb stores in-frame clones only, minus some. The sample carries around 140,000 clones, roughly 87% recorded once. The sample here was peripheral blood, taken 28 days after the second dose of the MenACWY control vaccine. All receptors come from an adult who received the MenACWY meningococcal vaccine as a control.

CDR3 amino acids: CASRSGTSGYEQYF. The DNA for the CDR3 is TGTGCCAGCAGATCTGGGACTAGCGGTTACGAGCAGTACTTC. This chain links TRBV11-3 with TRBJ2-7, with 11 bases fitting TRBD2. V dropped 6 bases and J dropped 4; count of bases not matched to a gene: 5. There are 14 residues in the CDR3. Germline V lookup: CDR1 SGHNT, CDR2 YENEEA.

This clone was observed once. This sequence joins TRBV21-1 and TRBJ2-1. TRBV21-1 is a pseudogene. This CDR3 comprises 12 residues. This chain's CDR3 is CASSKVRTEQFF. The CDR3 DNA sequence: TGTGCCAGCAGCAAAGTTAGGACGGAGCAGTTCTTC.

This CDR3 is CASTLAGSDTQYF. The CDR3 nucleotides read TGCGCCAGCACGCTAGCGGGAAGTGATACGCAGTATTTT. The chain links TRBV4-3 to TRBJ2-3; 9 bases map to TRBD2. There are 13 residues in the CDR3. CDR1 LGHNA and CDR2 YSLEER come from the germline V gene. The ends lost 7 bases at V and 6 bases at J; junction bases unmatched: 5.

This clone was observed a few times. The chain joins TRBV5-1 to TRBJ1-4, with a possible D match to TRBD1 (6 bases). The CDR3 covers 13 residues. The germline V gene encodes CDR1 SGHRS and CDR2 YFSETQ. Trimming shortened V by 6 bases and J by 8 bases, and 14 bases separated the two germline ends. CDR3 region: CASKETGVEKLFF. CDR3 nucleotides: TGCGCCAGCAAGGAGACAGGCGTCGAAAAACTGTTTTTT.

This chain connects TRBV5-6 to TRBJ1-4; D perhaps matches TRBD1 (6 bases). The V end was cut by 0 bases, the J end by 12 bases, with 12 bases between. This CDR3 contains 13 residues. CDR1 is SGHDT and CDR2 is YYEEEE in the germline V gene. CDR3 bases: TGTGCCAGCAGCTTGGTGGCAGGGGAGGAACTGTTTTTT. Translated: CASSLVAGEELFF.

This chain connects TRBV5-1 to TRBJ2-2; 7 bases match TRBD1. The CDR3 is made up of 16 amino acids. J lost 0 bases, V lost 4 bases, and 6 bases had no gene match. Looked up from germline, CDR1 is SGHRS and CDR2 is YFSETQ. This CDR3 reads CASSTGQSANTGELFF. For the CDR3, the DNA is TGCGCCAGCAGCACGGGACAGTCGGCGAACACCGGGGAGCTGTTTTTT.

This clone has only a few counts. The CDR3 DNA is TGTGCCAGCAGCCTCGGGCCCTCTCAAAACGAGCAGTACTTC. It yields the protein CASSLGPSQNEQYF. The V call is TRBV7-2, the J call TRBJ2-7, with D hard to call. Germline V gene sequence: CDR1 SGHTA, CDR2 FQGNSA. The CDR3 runs to 14 residues. V gave up 5 bases and J gave up 5 bases, with 16 bases separating them.

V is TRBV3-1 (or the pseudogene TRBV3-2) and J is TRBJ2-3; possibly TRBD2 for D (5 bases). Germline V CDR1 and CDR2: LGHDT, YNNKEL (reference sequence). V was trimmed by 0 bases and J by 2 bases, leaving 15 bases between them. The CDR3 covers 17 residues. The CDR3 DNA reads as TGTGCCAGCAGCCAAGATACTAGACTACTCTACACAGATACGCAGTATTTT. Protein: CASSQDTRLLYTDTQYF.

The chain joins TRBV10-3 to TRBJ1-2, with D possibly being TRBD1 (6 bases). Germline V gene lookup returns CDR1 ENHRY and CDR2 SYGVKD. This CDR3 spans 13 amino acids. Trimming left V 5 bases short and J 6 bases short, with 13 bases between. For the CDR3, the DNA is TGTGCCATCAGTACAGGGAGTGATAATGGCTACACCTTC. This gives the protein CAISTGSDNGYTF.

As DNA, the CDR3 is TGTGCCAGTAGTATGAGGGCGGAGTCCTACGAGCAGTACTTC. Translated, it gives CASSMRAESYEQYF. The chain employs TRBV19 and TRBJ2-7, with D perhaps TRBD2 (5 bases). The CDR3 sequence is 14 residues long. V dropped 3 bases and J dropped 1 base, with 10 bases sitting between them. The germline V gene encodes CDR1 LNHDA and CDR2 SQIVND (reference sequence).

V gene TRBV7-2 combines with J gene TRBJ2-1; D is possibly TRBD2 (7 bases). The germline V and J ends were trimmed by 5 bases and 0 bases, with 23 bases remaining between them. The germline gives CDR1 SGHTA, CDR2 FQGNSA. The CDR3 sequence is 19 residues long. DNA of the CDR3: TGTGCCAGCAGCCCGAGATGGGGGGGCCGAAGTAGCTCCTACAATGAGCAGTTCTTC. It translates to CASSPRWGGRSSSYNEQFF. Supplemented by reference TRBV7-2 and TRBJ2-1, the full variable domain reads GAGVSQSPSNKVTEKGKDVELRCDPISGHTALYWYRQSLGQGLEFLIYFQGNSAPDKSGLPSDRFSAERTGGSVSTLTIQRTQQEDSAVYLCASSPRWGGRSSSYNEQFFGPGTRLTVL.

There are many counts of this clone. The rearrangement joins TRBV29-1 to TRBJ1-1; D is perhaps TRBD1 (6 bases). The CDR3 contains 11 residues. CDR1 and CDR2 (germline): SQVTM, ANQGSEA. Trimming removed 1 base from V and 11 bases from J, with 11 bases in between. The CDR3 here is CSVEGPRGAFF. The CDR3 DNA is TGCAGCGTTGAAGGACCGAGGGGGGCTTTCTTT. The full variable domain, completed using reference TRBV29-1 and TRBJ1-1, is SAVISQKPSRDICQRGTSLTIQCQVDSQVTMMFWYRQQPGQSLTLIATANQGSEATYESGFVIDKFPISRPNLTFSTLTVSNMSPEDSSIYLCSVEGPRGAFFGQGTRLTVV.

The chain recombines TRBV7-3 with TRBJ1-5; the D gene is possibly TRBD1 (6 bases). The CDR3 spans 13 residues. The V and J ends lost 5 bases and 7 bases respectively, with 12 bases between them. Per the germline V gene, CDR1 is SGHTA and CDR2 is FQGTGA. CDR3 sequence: CASSPEGGQPQHF. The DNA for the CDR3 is TGTGCCAGCAGCCCCGAGGGGGGACAGCCCCAGCATTTT. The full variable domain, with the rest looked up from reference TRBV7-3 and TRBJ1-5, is GAGVSQTPSNKVTEKGKYVELRCDPISGHTALYWYRQSLGQGPEFLIYFQGTGAADDSGLPNDRFFAVRPEGSVSTLKIQRTERGDSAVYLCASSPEGGQPQHFGDGTRLSIL.

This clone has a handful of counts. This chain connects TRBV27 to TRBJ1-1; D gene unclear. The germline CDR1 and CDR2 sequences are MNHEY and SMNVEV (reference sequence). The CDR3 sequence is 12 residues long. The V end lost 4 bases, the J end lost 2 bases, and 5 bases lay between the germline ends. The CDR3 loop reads CASSSYNTEAFF. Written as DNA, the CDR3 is TGTGCCAGCAGTTCCTACAACACTGAAGCTTTCTTT.

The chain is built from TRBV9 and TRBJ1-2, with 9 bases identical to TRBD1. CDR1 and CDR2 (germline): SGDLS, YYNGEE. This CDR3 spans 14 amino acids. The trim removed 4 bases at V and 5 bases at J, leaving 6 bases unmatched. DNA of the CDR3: TGTGCCAGCAGCCCTCGACAGGGGGTATATGGCTACACCTTC. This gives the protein CASSPRQGVYGYTF. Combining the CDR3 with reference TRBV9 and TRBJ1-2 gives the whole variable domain DSGVTQTPKHLITATGQRVTLRCSPRSGDLSVYWYQQSLDQGLQFLIQYYNGEERAKGNILERFSAQQFPDLHSELNLSSLELGDSALYFCASSPRQGVYGYTFGSGTRLTVV.

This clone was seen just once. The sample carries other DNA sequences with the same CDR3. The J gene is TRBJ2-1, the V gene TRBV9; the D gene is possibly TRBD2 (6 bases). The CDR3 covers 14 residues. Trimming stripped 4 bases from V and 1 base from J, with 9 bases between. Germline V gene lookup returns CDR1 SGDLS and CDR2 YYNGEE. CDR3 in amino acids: CASSLGGSYNEQFF. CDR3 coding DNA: TGTGCCAGCAGCCTCGGGGGATCCTACAATGAGCAGTTCTTC.

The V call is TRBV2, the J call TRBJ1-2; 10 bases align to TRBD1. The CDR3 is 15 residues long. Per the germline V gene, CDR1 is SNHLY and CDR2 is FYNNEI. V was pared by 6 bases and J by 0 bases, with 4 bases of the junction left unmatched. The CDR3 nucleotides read TGTGCCAGCAGGGGACAGGGGTGGCCTAACTATGGCTACACCTTC. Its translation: CASRGQGWPNYGYTF.

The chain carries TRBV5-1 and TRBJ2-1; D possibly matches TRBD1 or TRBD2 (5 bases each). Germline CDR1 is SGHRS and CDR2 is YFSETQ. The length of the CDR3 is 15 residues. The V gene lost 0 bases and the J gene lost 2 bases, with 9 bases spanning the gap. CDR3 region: CASSLGGSTYNEQFF. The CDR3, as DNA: TGCGCCAGCAGCTTGGGGGGGAGTACCTACAATGAGCAGTTCTTC.

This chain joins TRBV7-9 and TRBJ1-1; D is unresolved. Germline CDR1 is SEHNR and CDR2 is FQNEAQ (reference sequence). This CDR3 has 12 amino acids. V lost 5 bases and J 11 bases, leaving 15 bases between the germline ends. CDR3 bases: TGTGCCAGCAGCCTAGACTCGGCCGGGGCTTTCTTT. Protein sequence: CASSLDSAGAFF.

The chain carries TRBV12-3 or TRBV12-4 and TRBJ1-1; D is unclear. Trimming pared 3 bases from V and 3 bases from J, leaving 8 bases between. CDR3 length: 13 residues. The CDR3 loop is CASSFQQHTEAFF. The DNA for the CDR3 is TGTGCCAGCAGTTTTCAACAGCACACTGAAGCTTTCTTT.